Below are 17 T cell receptor beta chains sequenced from a single sample in a study of blood T cells in healthy people across ages. It was with a sample-barcoded 5' primer and a J-beta primer mix that a second PCR of about 6 to 12 cycles was run. TCRdb analysed the 5' RACE reads with MiXCR anew, one entry per CDR3 protein. The repertoire holds 1.5 million to 2 million distinct CDR3 sequences, around 50% seen once, with around 2.1% in the top ten. The sample comprised blood. These receptors came from a woman between 35 and 50 years old in good health.

This clonotype was observed a few times. This rearrangement joins TRBV6-2 or TRBV6-3 to TRBJ2-3; TRBD2 matches 12 bases. Germline V gene sequence: CDR1 MNHEY, CDR2 SVGEGT. CDR3 length equals 16 residues. The junction had 4 bases not matched to a gene; V was cut back by 4 bases and J by 2 bases. CDR3 bases: TGTGCCAGCAGTTGGACTAGCGGGGAGTTCACAGATACGCAGTATTTT. It specifies CASSWTSGEFTDTQYF.

The chain recombines TRBV7-9 with TRBJ1-1; D is perhaps TRBD1 (6 bases). From germline, CDR1 is SEHNR and CDR2 FQNEAQ (reference sequence). V dropped 5 bases and J dropped 4 bases, with 14 bases sitting between them. The CDR3 extends over 14 amino acids. The CDR3 sequence is CASSVKGGSTEAFF. CDR3 DNA: TGTGCCAGCAGCGTAAAAGGGGGAAGCACTGAAGCTTTCTTT.

The chain recombines TRBV20-1 with TRBJ1-1; D not certain. Looked up from germline, CDR1 is DFQATT and CDR2 is SNEGSKA (reference sequence). The CDR3 extends over 13 amino acids. Trimming stripped 0 bases from V and 2 bases from J, with 7 bases between. The CDR3 DNA follows: TGCAGTGCTAGAGATCCCACCAACACTGAAGCTTTCTTT. Translating gives CSARDPTNTEAFF.

The V and J genes are TRBV27 and TRBJ2-5; D not resolved. The germline gives CDR1 MNHEY, CDR2 SMNVEV (reference sequence). The CDR3 is 14 residues long. Trimming removed 0 bases from V and 0 bases from J, with 5 bases in between. CDR3 loop: CASSLSVHQETQYF. Written as DNA, the CDR3 is TGTGCCAGCAGTTTATCGGTCCACCAAGAGACCCAGTACTTC.

V usage is TRBV5-6 and J usage is TRBJ2-7; TRBD2 agrees at 9 bases. From germline, CDR1 is SGHDT and CDR2 YYEEEE. This CDR3 contains 16 residues. Germline trimming cut 4 bases from V and 2 bases from J; bases unmatched to any gene: 10. This CDR3 reads CASSAPGTSFTYEQYF. The CDR3 nucleotides are TGTGCCAGCAGCGCCCCCGGGACTAGCTTCACCTACGAGCAGTACTTC.

This clonotype has a handful of counts. The gene calls are TRBV7-2 and TRBJ2-1; perhaps D is TRBD1 or TRBD2 (6 bases each). The germline V gene encodes CDR1 SGHTA and CDR2 FQGNSA. V was shortened by 2 bases and J by 5 bases, with 16 bases between the two germline ends. CDR3 length equals 16 residues. The CDR3 reads CASSLRVWGADNEQFF. Here the CDR3 DNA reads TGTGCCAGCAGCTTAAGGGTGTGGGGGGCCGACAATGAGCAGTTCTTC.

The chain recombines TRBV7-2 with TRBJ2-1; 9 bases agree with TRBD2. J gave up 10 bases and V 2 bases, and 12 bases lay outside the gene matches. The CDR3 runs 16 residues. Germline V gene lookup returns CDR1 SGHTA and CDR2 FQGNSA. Here the CDR3 reads CASSLQAAGGPGEQFF. The CDR3 nucleotides read TGTGCCAGCAGCTTACAGGCGGCGGGGGGGCCTGGAGAGCAGTTCTTC.

V usage is TRBV6-2 or TRBV6-3 and J usage is TRBJ2-7, with D possibly called TRBD1 or TRBD2 (5 bases each). The CDR3 totals 15 residues. Trimming stripped 5 bases from V and 1 base from J, with 15 bases between. Per the germline V gene, CDR1 is MNHEY and CDR2 is SVGEGT. CDR3 sequence: CASSPGTGRSYEQYF. Written as DNA, the CDR3 is TGTGCCAGCAGTCCGGGGACCGGACGATCCTACGAGCAGTACTTC.

The chain is built from TRBV2 and TRBJ1-2, with D possibly matching TRBD1 (6 bases). Germline lookup yields CDR1 SNHLY and CDR2 FYNNEI. V was pared by 4 bases and J by 8 bases, with 11 bases between. The CDR3 covers 12 residues. In DNA, the CDR3 is TGTGCCAGCAGTGGCTTTGGGGGCGGCTACACCTTC. Its translation is CASSGFGGGYTF.

CDR3 nucleotide sequence: TGTGCCAGCAGTTACTCGAGAGAAGCGAATGAGCAGTTCTTC. Its protein product is CASSYSREANEQFF. The chain uses TRBV6-5 and TRBJ2-1; D gene uncertain. V lost 0 bases and J lost 7, with 10 bases in between. The CDR3 extends over 14 amino acids. Germline CDR1 and CDR2: MNHEY and SVGAGI.

There are a few counts of this clonotype. V usage is TRBV6-2 or TRBV6-3 and J usage is TRBJ2-7; D gene ambiguous. Trimming took off 0 bases at V and 3 bases at J, with 9 bases between the two ends. Germline V gives CDR1 MNHEY, CDR2 SVGEGT. This CDR3 region has 14 residues. The CDR3 spells CASSYSVSVYEQYF. Here the CDR3 DNA reads TGTGCCAGCAGTTACTCGGTTTCGGTCTACGAGCAGTACTTC.

The chain is built from TRBV3-1 and TRBJ2-6; D remains ambiguous. Germline values: CDR1 LGHDT, CDR2 YNNKEL (reference sequence). Trimming took off 1 base at V and 1 base at J, with 8 bases between the two ends. This CDR3 spans 16 amino acids. In DNA form, the CDR3 reads TGTGCCAGCAGCCAAGTCCTCGGATCTGGGGCCAACGTCCTGACTTTC. Translation gives CASSQVLGSGANVLTF.

This clonotype was counted only a few times. This chain connects TRBV27 to TRBJ2-7, with TRBD2 identical over 12 bases. The CDR3 has 16 residues. Per the germline V gene, CDR1 is MNHEY and CDR2 is SMNVEV (reference sequence). The V and J ends lost 3 bases and 0 bases, in that order; junction bases with no gene match: 3. CDR3 in DNA: TGTGCCAGCAGTTTCACTAGCGGGGGGAACTCCTACGAGCAGTACTTC. It is translated as CASSFTSGGNSYEQYF.

The CDR3 loop is CASSFQEYGAQYF. CDR3 bases: TGTGCCAGCAGTTTCCAAGAGTACGGTGCGCAGTATTTT. The J gene is TRBJ2-3, the V gene TRBV12-3 or TRBV12-4; no firm D call. The CDR3 consists of 13 residues. Trimming took 3 bases from V and 10 from J, leaving 14 bases between them.

The V and J genes are TRBV5-1 and TRBJ1-4; D remains unclear. Between the trimmed V and J ends, which lost 4 bases and 8 bases, there was a span of 9 bases. Germline lookup yields CDR1 SGHRS and CDR2 YFSETQ. This CDR3 region has 12 residues. CDR3 nucleotides: TGCGCCAGCAGCGTTAATAACGAAAAACTGTTTTTT. This translates into CASSVNNEKLFF.

This clonotype was picked up a small number of times. This chain uses TRBV11-1 with TRBJ2-5, with no clear D. The germline V and J ends were trimmed by 5 bases and 7 bases, with 14 bases remaining between them. The CDR3 spans 13 residues. CDR1 and CDR2 (germline): SGHAT, FQDESV (reference sequence). CDR3 protein: CASSHMSSWTQYF. The CDR3 bases are TGTGCCAGCAGCCATATGAGTAGCTGGACCCAGTACTTC.

This clonotype was detected a few times. CDR3 amino acids: CASSARTGRSNYGYTF. In DNA, the CDR3 is TGTGCCAGCAGCGCACGGACAGGGAGGTCTAACTATGGCTACACCTTC. The genes are TRBV7-2 and TRBJ1-2, with TRBD1 matching 8 bases. Germline V lookup: CDR1 SGHTA, CDR2 FQGNSA. This CDR3 spans 16 amino acids. V was pared by 5 bases and J by 0 bases, with 8 bases of the junction left unmatched.